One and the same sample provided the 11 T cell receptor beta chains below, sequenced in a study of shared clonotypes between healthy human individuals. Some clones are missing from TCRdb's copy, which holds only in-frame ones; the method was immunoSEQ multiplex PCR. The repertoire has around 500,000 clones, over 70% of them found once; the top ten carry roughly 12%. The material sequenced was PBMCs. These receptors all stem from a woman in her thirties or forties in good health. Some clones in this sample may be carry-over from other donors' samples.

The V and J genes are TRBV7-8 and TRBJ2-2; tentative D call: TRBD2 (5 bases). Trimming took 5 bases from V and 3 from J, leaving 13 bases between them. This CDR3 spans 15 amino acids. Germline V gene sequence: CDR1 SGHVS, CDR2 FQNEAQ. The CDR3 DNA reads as TGTGCCAGCAGCCTAGAGCGGCGGTACACCGGGGAGCTGTTTTTT. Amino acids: CASSLERRYTGELFF.

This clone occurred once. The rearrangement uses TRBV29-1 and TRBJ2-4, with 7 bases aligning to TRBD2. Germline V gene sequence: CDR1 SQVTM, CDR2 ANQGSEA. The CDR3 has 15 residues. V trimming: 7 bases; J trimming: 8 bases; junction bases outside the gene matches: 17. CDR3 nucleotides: TGCAGCGCACTCCCATCCCGCGGGGGTGCTGACATTCAGTACTTC. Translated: CSALPSRGGADIQYF.

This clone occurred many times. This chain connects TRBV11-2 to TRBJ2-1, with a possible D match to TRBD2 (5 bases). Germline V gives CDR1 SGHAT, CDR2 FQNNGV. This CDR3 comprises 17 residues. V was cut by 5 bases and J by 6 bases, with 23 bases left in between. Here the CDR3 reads CASSPREGSAAGNEQFF. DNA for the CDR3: TGTGCCAGCAGCCCCCGGGAAGGGAGCGCCGCGGGCAATGAGCAGTTCTTC.

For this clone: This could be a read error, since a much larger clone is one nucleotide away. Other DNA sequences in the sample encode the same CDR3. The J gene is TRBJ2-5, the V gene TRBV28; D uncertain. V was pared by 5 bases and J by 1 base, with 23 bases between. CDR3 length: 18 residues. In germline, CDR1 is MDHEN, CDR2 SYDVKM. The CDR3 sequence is CASSPFRRRTLTQETQYF. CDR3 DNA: TGTGCCAGCAGTCCATTTAGAAGACGGACCCTAACCCAAGAGACCCAGTACTTC.

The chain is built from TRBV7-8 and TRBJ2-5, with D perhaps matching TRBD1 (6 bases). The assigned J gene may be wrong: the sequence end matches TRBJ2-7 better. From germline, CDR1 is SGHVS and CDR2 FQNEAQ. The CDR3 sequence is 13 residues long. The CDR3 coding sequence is TGTGCCAGCAGCCAGACAGGATCCTACGAGCAGTACTTC. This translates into CASSQTGSYEQYF.

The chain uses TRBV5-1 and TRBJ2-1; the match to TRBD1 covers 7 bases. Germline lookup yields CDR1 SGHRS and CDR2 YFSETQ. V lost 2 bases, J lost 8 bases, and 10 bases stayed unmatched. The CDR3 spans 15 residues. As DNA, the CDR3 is TGCGCCAGCAGCTTTCTGGCCGTAGGGGGCCATGAGCAGTTCTTC. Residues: CASSFLAVGGHEQFF.

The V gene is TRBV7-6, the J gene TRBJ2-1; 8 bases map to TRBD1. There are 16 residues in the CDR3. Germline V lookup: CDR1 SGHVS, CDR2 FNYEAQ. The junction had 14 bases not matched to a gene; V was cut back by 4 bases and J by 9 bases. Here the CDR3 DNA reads TGTGCCAGCAGCTCCGGGACAGGAGACTACGCTGGTGAGCAGTTCTTC. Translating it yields CASSSGTGDYAGEQFF. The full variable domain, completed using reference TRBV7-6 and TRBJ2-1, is GAGVSQSPRYKVTKRGQDVALRCDPISGHVSLYWYRQALGQGPEFLTYFNYEAQQDKSGLPNDRFSAERPEGSISTLTIQRTEQRDSAMYRCASSSGTGDYAGEQFFGPGTRLTVL.

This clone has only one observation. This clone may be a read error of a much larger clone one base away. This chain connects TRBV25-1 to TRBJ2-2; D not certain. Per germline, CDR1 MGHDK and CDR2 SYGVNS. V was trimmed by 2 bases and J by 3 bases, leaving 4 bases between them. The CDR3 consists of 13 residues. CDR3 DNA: TGTGCCAGCAGTGAAAGGGACACCGGGGAGCTGTTTTTT. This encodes CASSERDTGELFF. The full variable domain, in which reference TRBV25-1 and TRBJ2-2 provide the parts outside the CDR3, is EADIYQTPRYLVIGTGKKITLECSQTMGHDKMYWYQQDPGMELHLIHYSYGVNSTEKGDLSSESTVSRIRTEHFPLTLESARPSHTSQYLCASSERDTGELFFGEGSRLTVL.

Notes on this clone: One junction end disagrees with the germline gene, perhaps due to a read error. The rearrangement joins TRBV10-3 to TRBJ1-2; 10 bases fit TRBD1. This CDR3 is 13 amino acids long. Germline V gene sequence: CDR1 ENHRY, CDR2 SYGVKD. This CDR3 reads CAISEPPGQGLSF. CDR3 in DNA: TGTGCCATCAGTGAGCCACCGGGACAGGGGCTTTCCTTC.

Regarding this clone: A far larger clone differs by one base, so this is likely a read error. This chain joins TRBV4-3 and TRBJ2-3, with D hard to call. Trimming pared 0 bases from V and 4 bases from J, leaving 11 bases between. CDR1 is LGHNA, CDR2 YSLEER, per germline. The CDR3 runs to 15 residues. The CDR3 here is CASSQDRLSADTQYF. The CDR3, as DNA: TGCGCCAGCAGCCAAGATAGGCTGAGTGCAGATACGCAGTATTTT.

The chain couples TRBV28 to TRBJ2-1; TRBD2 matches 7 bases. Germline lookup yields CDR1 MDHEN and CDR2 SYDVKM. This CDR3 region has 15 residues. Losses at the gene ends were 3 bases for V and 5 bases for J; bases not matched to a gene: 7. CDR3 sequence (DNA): TGTGCCAGCAGTTTGGGACTACCCAAGAACAATGAGCAGTTCTTC. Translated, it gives CASSLGLPKNNEQFF.